A selection of T cell receptor beta chains follows, all from one sample in a study of T cell responses to AZD1222 COVID-19 vaccine. The repertoire was sequenced with immunoSEQ multiplex PCR; TCRdb's copy has only in-frame clones and lacks some. The sample yields about 130,000 clones, around 90% seen once. The starting material was peripheral blood, obtained on day 0 of AZD1222 vaccination. The receptors were gathered from an adult in good health. The CDR3 runs from the conserved cysteine through the conserved F or W. D genes are given only for firm matches. Size is stated for part of the rows, as once, few or many counts, or as a class when the clone is expanded.

TRBV5-5	TRBJ1-3	17	-	-	CASSFWGGTQPGNTIYF	TGTGCCAGCAGCTTTTGGGGAGGGACCCAACCCGGAAACACCATATATTTT
TRBV3-1/TRBV3-2	TRBJ1-6	14	-	TRBD1	CASSDRGTDSPLHF	TGTGCCAGCTCAGACAGGGGGACGGATTCACCCCTCCACTTT
TRBV24-1	TRBJ1-2	16	-	-	CATSDSAGTRNDGYTF	TGTGCCACCAGTGATTCCGCCGGGACACGGAACGATGGCTACACCTTC
TRBV7-9	TRBJ1-4	14	-	TRBD1	CASGPGQAREKLFF	TGTGCCAGCGGCCCGGGACAGGCTCGGGAAAAACTGTTTTTT
TRBV27	TRBJ1-4	15	-	-	CASSSTGTRDEKLFF	TGTGCCAGCAGCTCCACCGGGACTCGAGACGAAAAACTGTTTTTT
TRBV20-1	TRBJ1-6	16	-	-	CSASMGVGSYNSPLHF	TGCAGTGCTAGTATGGGGGTGGGCTCCTATAATTCACCCCTCCACTTT
TRBV5-1	TRBJ1-4	16	once	TRBD1	CASSWGDSSSNEKLFF	TGCGCCAGCAGCTGGGGGGACAGTTCGTCTAATGAAAAACTGTTTTTT
TRBV11-2	TRBJ1-6	14	-	-	CASRPGRTNSPLHF	TGTGCCAGCAGACCAGGGAGGACTAATTCACCCCTCCACTTT
TRBV10-3	TRBJ2-7	14	-	TRBD1	CAISEGQGAGEQYF	TGTGCCATCAGTGAGGGCCAGGGGGCTGGCGAGCAGTACTTC
TRBV12-5	TRBJ2-6	13	-	-	CASGFSGANVLTF	TGTGCTAGTGGTTTCTCTGGGGCCAACGTCCTGACTTTC
TRBV7-2	TRBJ1-3	14	-	-	CASSQDFSGNTIYF	TGTGCCAGCAGCCAAGACTTCTCTGGAAACACCATATATTTT
TRBV27	TRBJ2-7	14	-	TRBD2	CASTPRRTSYEQYF	TGTGCCAGCACCCCCCGGCGGACTAGTTACGAGCAGTACTTC
TRBV19	TRBJ1-3	16	-	-	CASSGKPGESGNTIYF	TGTGCCAGTAGTGGAAAACCAGGGGAAAGTGGAAACACCATATATTTT
TRBV18	TRBJ1-2	16	once	TRBD1	CASSPPTTGPEYGYTF	TGTGCCAGCTCACCACCCACGACAGGGCCGGAGTATGGCTACACCTTC
TRBV5-1	TRBJ1-2	14	once	-	CASSLATQRYGYTF	TGCGCCAGCAGCTTGGCCACTCAGAGATATGGCTACACCTTC
TRBV27	TRBJ2-1	15	-	TRBD1	CASSFRTGVNNEQFF	TGTGCCAGCAGTTTTAGGACAGGCGTTAACAATGAGCAGTTCTTC
TRBV19	TRBJ2-7	17	-	TRBD2	CASSRSNLAGSSYEQYF	TGTGCCAGTAGCCGGAGTAATCTAGCGGGGAGCTCCTACGAGCAGTACTTC
TRBV30	TRBJ1-6	13	-	TRBD1	CAWTTGRVSPLHF	TGTGCCTGGACGACAGGGCGGGTTTCACCCCTCCACTTT
TRBV6-1	TRBJ2-2	16	-	-	CASSELPGSNTGELFF	TGTGCCAGCAGTGAACTTCCGGGATCGAACACCGGGGAGCTGTTTTTT
TRBV14	TRBJ2-1	15	-	-	CASSPGQGGHNEQFF	TGTGCCAGCAGCCCAGGACAGGGAGGGCACAATGAGCAGTTCTTC
TRBV18	TRBJ2-3	14	-	-	CASSPPTRRDTQYF	TGTGCCAGCTCACCACCGACCCGAAGGGATACGCAGTATTTT
TRBV7-9	TRBJ1-5	15	-	-	CASSLGDTENQPQHF	TGTGCCAGCAGCTTAGGCGATACGGAGAACCAGCCCCAGCATTTT
TRBV9	TRBJ2-1	16	-	TRBD2	CASSVAGGLNYNEQFF	TGTGCCAGCAGCGTAGCGGGGGGGCTCAATTACAATGAGCAGTTCTTC
TRBV7-2	TRBJ2-5	13	-	-	CASRPAGLETQYF	TGTGCCAGCAGGCCGGCGGGGCTGGAGACCCAGTACTTC
TRBV4-1	TRBJ2-1	16	-	-	CASSLSRRSSYNEQFF	TGCGCCAGCAGCCTCAGTCGGCGGAGCTCCTACAATGAGCAGTTCTTC
TRBV30	TRBJ1-2	15	-	-	CAWSGFTGVFYGYTF	TGTGCCTGGAGTGGATTCACTGGGGTGTTTTATGGCTACACCTTC
TRBV21-1	TRBJ2-2	18	-	-	CASSKGFYRIANTGELFF	TGTGCCAGCAGCAAAGGATTTTACAGGATTGCGAACACCGGGGAGCTGTTTTTT
TRBV29-1	TRBJ1-2	12	-	-	CSVSDTAYGYTF	TGCAGCGTTTCGGACACGGCGTATGGCTACACCTTC
TRBV19	TRBJ1-5	15	-	TRBD1	CASSRTGEGYQPQHF	TGTGCCAGTAGTCGTACAGGGGAGGGATATCAGCCCCAGCATTTT
TRBV29-1	TRBJ2-5	11	-	-	CSVVMGETQYF	TGCAGCGTGGTTATGGGGGAGACCCAGTACTTC
TRBV24-1	TRBJ2-1	18	-	-	CATSDPGGRSSSYNEQFF	TGTGCCACCAGTGATCCCGGTGGCCGGTCCAGCTCCTACAATGAGCAGTTCTTC
TRBV4-1	TRBJ2-2	18	once	TRBD2	CASSQDLGGFANTGELFF	TGCGCCAGCAGCCAAGATCTGGGGGGGTTCGCGAACACCGGGGAGCTGTTTTTT
TRBV28	TRBJ1-1	16	-	TRBD1	CASSGTGKGFWTEAFF	TGTGCCAGCAGTGGGACAGGAAAGGGATTTTGGACTGAAGCTTTCTTT
TRBV7-8	TRBJ1-4	14	-	-	CASSLAGFGEKLFF	TGTGCCAGCAGCTTAGCAGGTTTCGGGGAAAAACTGTTTTTT
TRBV27	TRBJ2-2	14	-	TRBD2	CASLGGTNTGELFF	TGTGCCAGCCTCGGGGGGACCAACACCGGGGAGCTGTTTTTT
TRBV7-8	TRBJ2-5	15	-	TRBD2	CASSSPTSGEWAQYF	TGTGCCAGCAGTTCCCCGACTAGCGGTGAATGGGCCCAGTACTTC
TRBV19	TRBJ2-3	17	-	-	CASRRMSGSDSPDTQYF	TGTGCCAGTAGGAGGATGAGTGGATCGGATTCGCCAGATACGCAGTATTTT
TRBV4-1	TRBJ1-3	16	-	-	CASSPPPGLSGNTIYF	TGCGCCAGCAGTCCCCCCCCAGGGCTATCGGGAAACACCATATATTTT
TRBV9	TRBJ2-3	16	-	TRBD2	CASSAVLAGGSDTQYF	TGTGCCAGCAGCGCAGTACTAGCGGGGGGGTCAGATACGCAGTATTTT
TRBV7-8	TRBJ1-2	16	-	-	CASSGGGQGLIYGYTF	TGTGCCAGCAGCGGAGGGGGGCAGGGACTGATCTATGGCTACACCTTC
TRBV9	TRBJ1-1	13	once	-	CASTPLGNTEAFF	TGTGCCAGCACCCCGCTAGGTAACACTGAAGCTTTCTTT
TRBV11-1	TRBJ1-2	16	-	-	CASSRDGTAEAYGYTF	TGTGCCAGCAGCCGAGACGGGACGGCCGAGGCCTATGGCTACACCTTC
TRBV19	TRBJ1-2	17	-	-	CASSMWGAPDGNYGYTF	TGTGCCAGTAGTATGTGGGGGGCGCCGGATGGGAACTATGGCTACACCTTC
TRBV6-2/TRBV6-3	TRBJ1-1	13	-	TRBD1	CASSRQGDTEAFF	TGTGCCAGCAGTAGACAGGGCGACACTGAAGCTTTCTTT